The 19 T cell receptor beta chains below all came from one sample that was sequenced in a study of blood T cell repertoires in COVID-19 (dated by TCRdb to about 2020). Receptor libraries were prepared by the immunoSEQ multiplex PCR assay. This immuneACCESS table, as held by TCRdb, lists in-frame sequences with V and J called but not all clones. Of the missing ones, under half trace to an unresolved V gene in checked studies; the others have no known cause. The sample table shows 150,000 to 200,000 clones, and about four fifths are seen once. More than 10% of the sample lies in the top ten. Material: peripheral blood. The receptors derive from a woman older than 75 with COVID-19, enrolled during active disease.

V gene TRBV14 combines with J gene TRBJ1-2; TRBD1 matches 7 bases. Germline CDR1 SGHDN, CDR2 FVKESK. CDR3 length: 13 residues. J lost 2 bases, V lost 4 bases, and 1 base had no gene match. CDR3 DNA sequence: TGTGCCAGCAGCCCGGGACAGAACTATGGCTACACCTTC. This sequence encodes CASSPGQNYGYTF.

V gene TRBV4-2 combines with J gene TRBJ1-1; D is perhaps TRBD1 (5 bases). The CDR3 covers 13 residues. V lost 10 bases, J lost 7 bases, and 19 bases lay in between. In germline, CDR1 is LGHNA, CDR2 YNFKEQ. The DNA of the CDR3 is TGTGCCACCATATCCCTCGTGGGGGGTGAAGCTTTCTTT. Amino acid sequence: CATISLVGGEAFF.

The gene calls are TRBV27 and TRBJ2-7; 11 positions agree with TRBD1. The CDR3 covers 17 residues. Germline assignment: CDR1 MNHEY and CDR2 SMNVEV (reference sequence). V lost 4 bases to trimming and J lost 1 base; unmatched junction nucleotides: 9. The CDR3 nucleotides read TGTGCCAGCAGTTCCACCCGGACAGGGGGCGCATCCTACGAGCAGTACTTC. Translating gives CASSSTRTGGASYEQYF.

The CDR3 nucleotides read TGTGCCAGCAGTGGCCGGTGGGGAGCAACTAATGAAAAACTGTTTTTT. Translation gives CASSGRWGATNEKLFF. This rearrangement joins TRBV28 to TRBJ1-4, with D hard to call. Looked up from germline, CDR1 is MDHEN and CDR2 is SYDVKM. Deletions cut 5 bases from V and 0 bases from J, with 13 bases between. This CDR3 has 16 residues.

This sequence joins TRBV24-1 and TRBJ1-2, with TRBD1 matching 8 bases. Germline CDR1 reads KGHDR; CDR2 reads SFDVKD. The CDR3 is made up of 14 amino acids. Losses at the gene ends were 6 bases for V and 2 bases for J; bases not matched to a gene: 4. The CDR3 DNA follows: TGTGCCACCAGTCCCCGGACAGGGAACTATGGCTACACCTTC. Amino acids: CATSPRTGNYGYTF.

The V gene is TRBV4-1, the J gene TRBJ1-2, with a possible D match to TRBD1 (5 bases). The CDR3 sequence is 15 residues long. Germline loops: CDR1 MGHRA, CDR2 YSYEKL. With 0 bases removed from V and 2 bases from J, the gap between germline ends came to 10 bases. This CDR3 reads CASSQETTVNYGYTF. The CDR3 region has the DNA TGCGCCAGCAGCCAAGAGACGACAGTCAACTATGGCTACACCTTC.

This chain uses TRBV28 with TRBJ2-3, with D unresolved. Germline CDR1 is MDHEN and CDR2 is SYDVKM. The ends were cut back, 2 bases at V and 2 bases at J, with 2 bases in the middle. The CDR3 has 12 residues. This CDR3 reads CASSLLTDTQYF. The DNA of the CDR3 is TGTGCCAGCAGTTTACTCACAGATACGCAGTATTTT.

This chain uses TRBV7-2 with TRBJ2-7; D is perhaps TRBD1 (6 bases). The CDR3 loop spans 14 amino acids. Germline CDR1 and CDR2: SGHTA and FQGNSA. Trimming took 5 bases from V and 1 from J, leaving 12 bases between them. CDR3 sequence: CASSLTGVSYEQYF. In DNA, the CDR3 is TGTGCCAGCAGCCTGACAGGTGTATCCTACGAGCAGTACTTC.

The chain combines TRBV19 with TRBJ1-6; 7 nucleotides agree with TRBD1. Unmatched junction bases numbered 7, after V lost 5 bases and J lost 6 bases. CDR1 is LNHDA and CDR2 is SQIVND in the germline V gene (reference sequence). The CDR3 totals 15 residues. The CDR3 DNA is TGTGCCAGTAGTCCCCAGACAGGGTCTAATTCACCCCTCCACTTT. This gives the protein CASSPQTGSNSPLHF.

V usage is TRBV4-1 and J usage is TRBJ2-3; 10 nucleotides align to TRBD1. Germline CDR1 and CDR2: MGHRA and YSYEKL. The CDR3 has 15 amino acids. The ends lost 5 bases at V and 6 bases at J; junction bases unmatched: 8. The DNA for the CDR3 is TGCGCCAGCAGCATCCGGGACAGGGGTTCCGATACGCAGTATTTT. As protein: CASSIRDRGSDTQYF.

This chain joins TRBV11-2 and TRBJ1-6; the D gene is possibly TRBD1 (6 bases). Looked up from germline, CDR1 is SGHAT and CDR2 is FQNNGV. V was clipped by 3 bases and J by 8 bases, with 11 bases between them. The CDR3 is made up of 14 amino acids. DNA of the CDR3: TGTGCCAGCAGCTTTCAGGCAGGGGATTCACCCCTCCACTTT. Translated, it gives CASSFQAGDSPLHF.

The table lists this clone with a count of one. The chain recombines TRBV5-4 with TRBJ2-2, with 8 nucleotides matching TRBD2. CDR3 size: 16 residues. Germline CDR1 SGHNT, CDR2 YYREEE (reference sequence). V shed 1 base, J shed 2 bases, and the junction held 4 bases outside the gene matches. The CDR3 protein is CASSLSGGRNTGELFF. CDR3 in DNA: TGTGCCAGCAGCTTGTCGGGGGGGAGAAACACCGGGGAGCTGTTTTTT.

The genes are TRBV6-6 and TRBJ1-5, with D maybe TRBD1 (5 bases). The CDR3 sequence is 15 residues long. The germline gives CDR1 MNHNY, CDR2 SVGAGI (reference sequence). The V end lost 5 bases, the J end lost 6 bases, and 17 bases lay between the germline ends. The chain's CDR3 is CASSPYGSGGQPQHF. CDR3 nucleotides: TGTGCCAGCAGTCCCTATGGGTCGGGGGGTCAGCCCCAGCATTTT.

The chain combines TRBV2 with TRBJ1-5; 7 nucleotides line up with TRBD1. V lost 5 bases, J lost 6 bases, and 4 bases stayed unmatched. The CDR3 is 13 residues long. Germline CDR1 SNHLY, CDR2 FYNNEI. CDR3 coding DNA: TGTGCCAGCAGTTCCAGGGGGATTCAGCCCCAGCATTTT. Translation gives CASSSRGIQPQHF.

Written as DNA, the CDR3 is TGTGCCAGCTCACCAGGACAATCCCACACTGAAGCTTTCTTT. Its protein product is CASSPGQSHTEAFF. The chain uses TRBV18 and TRBJ1-1; tentative D call: TRBD1 (5 bases). The CDR3 loop spans 14 amino acids. CDR1 is KGHSH and CDR2 is LQKENI in the germline V gene. V shed 2 bases and J shed 3 bases, with 10 bases lying between them.

This chain joins TRBV2 and TRBJ1-2, with 8 bases aligning to TRBD1. Unmatched junction bases numbered 9, after V lost 6 bases and J lost 6 bases. Germline V gene data show CDR1 as SNHLY and CDR2 as FYNNEI. This CDR3 has 14 residues. This CDR3 reads CASSEITGGHGYTF. The CDR3 DNA reads TGTGCCAGCAGCGAAATTACAGGGGGACATGGCTACACCTTC.

The chain couples TRBV5-6 to TRBJ2-7; D may be TRBD2 (6 bases). CDR3 length: 15 amino acids. V shed 0 bases and J shed 3 bases, with 13 bases lying between them. CDR1 and CDR2 from the germline V gene are SGHDT and YYEEEE. CDR3 DNA: TGTGCCAGCAGCTTGGGTCCCGGGACTGTCTACGAGCAGTACTTC. This translates into CASSLGPGTVYEQYF.

The rearrangement joins TRBV4-2 to TRBJ2-1; 9 positions agree with TRBD2. The CDR3 covers 17 residues. Germline CDR1 reads LGHNA; CDR2 reads YNFKEQ. V was clipped by 0 bases and J by 2 bases; unmatched bases: 5. CDR3 sequence reads: CASSQDVAGGPYNEQFF. In nucleotides, the CDR3 is TGTGCCAGCAGCCAAGATGTGGCGGGGGGGCCCTACAATGAGCAGTTCTTC.

The genes are TRBV15 and TRBJ1-2, with D possibly being TRBD1 (6 bases). The CDR3 spans 13 residues. CDR1 and CDR2 (germline): LNHNV, YYDKDF (reference sequence). The germline V and J ends were trimmed by 9 bases and 0 bases, with 11 bases remaining between them. CDR3 sequence reads: CATRHRANYGYTF. CDR3 sequence (DNA): TGTGCCACTCGACACAGGGCTAACTATGGCTACACCTTC.